The 5 T cell receptor beta chains in this list originate from one sample, sequenced in a study of blood T cell repertoires in COVID-19. The data were produced by immunoSEQ multiplex PCR, yet TCRdb's version contains in-frame clones alone and is incomplete. The profile shows roughly 220,000 clones, more than 65% of them singletons. Sequencing used peripheral blood. The receptor set was obtained from a woman between 25 and 40 years old who had recovered from COVID-19.

This chain links TRBV3-1 (or the pseudogene TRBV3-2) with TRBJ1-1; tentatively, D is TRBD1 (5 bases). Between the trimmed V and J ends, which lost 6 bases and 7 bases, there was a span of 15 bases. CDR1 and CDR2 from the germline V gene are LGHDT and YNNKEL (reference sequence). This CDR3 contains 13 residues. CDR3 DNA sequence: TGTGCCAGCAGTCCGAGACAGCGCTATGAAGCTTTCTTT. Its protein is CASSPRQRYEAFF.

This chain links TRBV6-5 with TRBJ2-7, with 11 positions matching TRBD2. The CDR3 runs 13 residues. The V and J ends lost 9 bases and 5 bases, in that order; junction bases with no gene match: 6. Looked up from germline, CDR1 is MNHEY and CDR2 is SVGAGI. The CDR3 is CASTSGSFDEQYF. DNA of the CDR3: TGTGCCAGTACTAGCGGGAGTTTCGACGAGCAGTACTTC.

The chain recombines TRBV4-1 with TRBJ2-1, with 11 nucleotides matching TRBD2. The V gene end was trimmed by 1 base and the J gene end by 7 bases; junction bases not matched to a gene: 6. In germline, CDR1 is MGHRA, CDR2 YSYEKL. This CDR3 contains 16 residues. The chain's CDR3 is CASSQAASGRSNEQFF. The CDR3 DNA reads TGCGCCAGCAGCCAAGCCGCTAGCGGGAGGAGTAATGAGCAGTTCTTC.

This clone is a singleton in its sample. The chain is built from TRBV6-1 and TRBJ1-2; the D is unclear. CDR1 is MNHNS and CDR2 is SASEGT in the germline V gene. CDR3 size: 15 residues. The V end lost 0 bases, the J end lost 12 bases, and 20 bases lay between the germline ends. CDR3 nucleotides: TGTGCCAGCAGTGAAGCGCTTGACCGCCGCGGGTTCCACACCTTC. Translating gives CASSEALDRRGFHTF.

The V call is TRBV19, the J call TRBJ2-1, with 10 bases that match TRBD2. This CDR3 is 16 amino acids long. The V gene end was trimmed by 6 bases and the J gene end by 4 bases; junction bases not matched to a gene: 9. CDR1 is LNHDA, CDR2 SQIVND, per germline (reference sequence). The CDR3 spells CASSPGRSGGYNEQFF. The CDR3 nucleotides read TGTGCCAGTAGCCCAGGCCGTAGCGGGGGGTACAATGAGCAGTTCTTC.